The sequence of this T cell receptor beta chain was determined in a study of cytomegalovirus exposure and HLA in healthy donors. Findings and limits, study-wide: There were around 160 TCR beta chains listed as cytomegalovirus-associated.

Only one count was recorded for this clone. As yet, its antigen is unknown. Repertoires were generated with immunoSEQ multiplex PCR, while TCRdb's copy carries only in-frame clones and drops some. The sample holds about 66,000 clones, approximately 96% seen once. The CDR3 covers 14 residues. The J segment lost 2 bases and the V segment lost 7 bases, leaving 5 bases of the junction unmatched. The germline CDR1 and CDR2 sequences are MDHEN and SYDVKM. The J gene is TRBJ2-1, the V gene TRBV28; 7 nucleotides match TRBD1. Sequenced material: PBMCs. The sequence was collected from a young woman in good health and CMV-seropositive. CDR3 loop: CASKSDRTYNEQFF. The CDR3 nucleotides are TGTGCCAGCAAGTCGGACAGGACCTACAATGAGCAGTTCTTC.